This TCR beta chain was observed in a study of cytomegalovirus exposure and HLA in healthy donors. Overall study context: Among roughly 180 million T cells, an earlier analysis found about 110 million unique TCR beta sequences.

PCR was performed using 60 Vbeta and 13 Jbeta primers. Original methodology: Approximately 11 million shared chains were among some 80 million unique TCR beta chains counted in a later analysis. Produced via immunoSEQ multiplex PCR; TCRdb's table is partial and in-frame only. The DNA was the basis for D and trimming; V, J and clone size are from that table. The profile shows approximately 200,000 clones, about 80% of them singletons. Germline assignment: CDR1 SQVTM and CDR2 ANQGSEA. This CDR3 is built from 11 residues. Trimming took 6 bases from V and 6 from J; bases not matched to a gene: 2. The rearrangement joins TRBV29-1 to TRBJ2-7; 10 nucleotides agree with TRBD1. The sequence came from a man aged 30 to 39 in good health and CMV-seronegative. Sequences were obtained from PBMCs. The CDR3 DNA reads TGCAGCGTGGGACAGGGGAGCGAGCAGTACTTC. It is translated as CSVGQGSEQYF.